The rows below give T cell receptor beta chains drawn from one sample of a study of beta chain features in type 1 diabetes. The protocol was immunoSEQ multiplex PCR, while the TCRdb copy is restricted to in-frame clones and leaves out a portion. The data contain hundreds of thousands of clones, about an eighth of them seen just once; the ten biggest clones take up more than 0.045%. Sequenced input: naive CD4+ T cells from blood. The receptors originated from a woman under 30 in good health. Each CDR3 is given with its conserved first and last residue. The D gene is left open where the match is weak. For some rows the clone size is stated as once, few or many, or as a class when expanded; others skip it.

- | TRBJ2-3 | TRBV18 | - | 16 | TGTGCCAGCTCACCCTTCGGGGAGGGGGTTACAGATACGCAGTATTTT | CASSPFGEGVTDTQYF
- | TRBJ1-1 | TRBV6-5 | - | 15 | TGTGCCAGCAGTCCCTTGGGGCGGGAAGGGACTGAAGCTTTCTTT | CASSPLGREGTEAFF
- | TRBJ2-5 | TRBV14 | TRBD2 | 16 | TGTGCCAGCAGCGTCGGGGGAGCGGGAGGCGGAAAGACCCAGTACTTC | CASSVGGAGGGKTQYF
few | TRBJ1-3 | TRBV9 | TRBD1 | 12 | TGTGCCACCGGGACAGATGGAAACACCATATATTTT | CATGTDGNTIYF
- | TRBJ2-1 | TRBV7-2 | TRBD2 | 16 | TGTGCCAGCAGCTTAGCGCTGGCGGGAGGACACAATGAGCAGTTCTTC | CASSLALAGGHNEQFF
- | TRBJ1-4 | TRBV9 | TRBD1 | 15 | TGTGCCAGCAGCGCTACCGGGACAGGGGCCGAAAAACTGTTTTTT | CASSATGTGAEKLFF
- | TRBJ2-1 | TRBV7-2 | - | 12 | TGTGCCAGCAGCGTGCTTTACAATGAGCAGTTCTTC | CASSVLYNEQFF
few | TRBJ2-7 | TRBV21-1 | - | 13 | TGTGCCAGCACCACGACAACAGGGAACGAGCAGTACTTC | CASTTTTGNEQYF
- | TRBJ1-2 | TRBV4-3 | - | 14 | TGCGCCAGCAGCCAAGTAATTCGCGGATATGGCTACACCTTC | CASSQVIRGYGYTF
- | TRBJ2-7 | TRBV7-2 | - | 14 | TGTGCCAGCAGCTCACACAGGGATTCCTACGAGCAGTACTTC | CASSSHRDSYEQYF
- | TRBJ2-7 | TRBV7-2 | - | 15 | TGTGCCAGCACCCCCGCGACTAGTCGGGATTACGAGCAGTACTTC | CASTPATSRDYEQYF